The next 25 T cell receptor beta chains were all read from a single sample in a study of T cell clones after liver transplantation. TCRdb keeps only in-frame clones here, not all; method: immunoSEQ multiplex PCR. The table includes around 18,000 clones, 75% to 90% detected once. The sequences come from CD8+ T cells from blood, collected 45 to 47 months after liver transplant. These receptors all stem from a human patient who received a liver transplant. T cells may partly derive from the graft donor.

The chain employs TRBV27 and TRBJ1-5; 8 nucleotides agree with TRBD1. CDR3 length equals 14 residues. The V and J ends lost 8 bases and 4 bases, in that order; junction bases with no gene match: 7. Germline CDR1 is MNHEY and CDR2 is SMNVEV (reference sequence). In nucleotides, the CDR3 is TGTGCCAGCGGCCAGGGGGCGCTGAATCAGCCCCAGCATTTT. Its protein is CASGQGALNQPQHF.

The chain carries TRBV2 and TRBJ1-5, with 8 bases identical to TRBD1. The CDR3 covers 15 residues. Germline V gene sequence: CDR1 SNHLY, CDR2 FYNNEI. With 3 bases clipped from V and 5 bases from J, the junction kept 6 bases outside the gene matches. The DNA for the CDR3 is TGTGCCAGCAGTGATGGACAGGGCTACCATCAGCCCCAGCATTTT. Amino acids: CASSDGQGYHQPQHF.

This clone occurred a few times. This chain links TRBV11-2 with TRBJ2-7; TRBD1 matches 8 bases. This CDR3 spans 13 amino acids. Germline V lookup: CDR1 SGHAT, CDR2 FQNNGV. After removal of 3 bases from V and 3 bases from J, the junction contained 1 base not matched to a gene. As DNA, the CDR3 is TGTGCCAGCAGCTTCGGACAGGGCTACGAGCAGTACTTC. Translating it yields CASSFGQGYEQYF.

The CDR3 loop is CASSLNWGTEAFF. The DNA for the CDR3 is TGTGCCAGCAGCCTTAATTGGGGAACTGAAGCTTTCTTT. The gene calls are TRBV27 and TRBJ1-1, with D unclear. This CDR3 contains 13 residues. Germline V gives CDR1 MNHEY, CDR2 SMNVEV (reference sequence). V was trimmed by 6 bases and J by 5 bases, leaving 13 bases between them.

The gene calls are TRBV5-6 and TRBJ1-5; no definite D call. V lost 0 bases, J lost 0 bases, and 4 bases lay in between. The CDR3 length is 14 residues. Germline CDR1 is SGHDT and CDR2 is YYEEEE. The chain's CDR3 is CASSLANSNQPQHF. As DNA, the CDR3 is TGTGCCAGCAGCTTGGCTAATAGCAATCAGCCCCAGCATTTT.

This chain uses TRBV19 with TRBJ2-1; TRBD2 agrees at 9 bases. Germline V gives CDR1 LNHDA, CDR2 SQIVND (reference sequence). V lost 2 bases, J lost 7 bases, and 6 bases stayed unmatched. The CDR3 has 15 residues. The CDR3 is CASSIMAGGFNEQFF. In DNA, the CDR3 is TGTGCCAGTAGTATAATGGCGGGAGGGTTTAATGAGCAGTTCTTC.

This chain links TRBV29-1 with TRBJ2-1; TRBD2 agrees at 8 bases. The V and J ends lost 3 bases and 7 bases, in that order; junction bases with no gene match: 8. The CDR3 contains 14 residues. Germline CDR1 reads SQVTM; CDR2 reads ANQGSEA. The CDR3 protein is CSVDPPGGRNEQFF. The CDR3, as DNA: TGCAGCGTTGATCCCCCGGGGGGGAGGAATGAGCAGTTCTTC.

The rearrangement links TRBV5-1 to TRBJ2-7, with D perhaps matching TRBD2 (5 bases). Germline loops: CDR1 SGHRS, CDR2 YFSETQ. The V end lost 0 bases, the J end lost 3 bases, and 13 bases lay between the germline ends. The CDR3 has 15 residues. The CDR3 sequence is CASSLEVGEGYEQYF. The CDR3 coding sequence is TGCGCCAGCAGCTTGGAGGTGGGAGAGGGCTACGAGCAGTACTTC.

The genes are TRBV19 and TRBJ2-1, with TRBD2 as a possible D gene (6 bases). CDR1 and CDR2 (germline): LNHDA, SQIVND (reference sequence). V gave up 3 bases and J gave up 3 bases, with 12 bases separating them. The length of the CDR3 is 15 residues. CDR3 in DNA: TGTGCCAGTAGTATTATCCGGGGAGGCTACAATGAGCAGTTCTTC. Protein product: CASSIIRGGYNEQFF.

The rearrangement links TRBV4-2 to TRBJ2-1; TRBD1 matches at 7 bases. The CDR3 totals 14 residues. With V trimmed by 3 bases and J by 8 bases, 7 bases remained unmatched. Germline V lookup: CDR1 LGHNA, CDR2 YNFKEQ. CDR3 loop: CASSHPDRADEQFF. The CDR3 coding sequence is TGTGCCAGCAGCCACCCCGACAGGGCAGATGAGCAGTTCTTC.

V usage is TRBV29-1 and J usage is TRBJ2-1; 8 bases agree with TRBD1. The germline CDR1 and CDR2 sequences are SQVTM and ANQGSEA. This CDR3 comprises 11 residues. V lost 6 bases and J lost 13; bases outside the gene matches: 8. The CDR3 sequence is CSVGDRPVQFF. Here the CDR3 DNA reads TGCAGCGTCGGGGACAGGCCCGTTCAGTTCTTC.

The genes are TRBV27 and TRBJ2-7, with 8 bases aligning to TRBD2. CDR1 is MNHEY and CDR2 is SMNVEV in the germline V gene (reference sequence). V was clipped by 3 bases and J by 4 bases; unmatched bases: 11. The CDR3 covers 16 residues. The CDR3 loop reads CASSLRAGGNIYEQYF. The CDR3 region has the DNA TGTGCCAGCAGTTTGAGGGCGGGAGGCAATATTTACGAGCAGTACTTC.

V and J are TRBV5-1 and TRBJ2-3; TRBD2 aligns across 9 bases. This CDR3 contains 15 residues. CDR1 SGHRS and CDR2 YFSETQ come from the germline V gene. V was pared by 4 bases and J by 2 bases, with 5 bases of the junction left unmatched. The CDR3: CASSMTSGYTDTQYF. Written as DNA, the CDR3 is TGCGCCAGCAGCATGACTAGCGGCTACACAGATACGCAGTATTTT.

J is TRBJ2-1 and V is TRBV6-6; D remains ambiguous. V was cut by 7 bases and J by 6 bases, with 19 bases left in between. This CDR3 contains 15 residues. Germline V gene lookup returns CDR1 MNHNY and CDR2 SVGAGI (reference sequence). In DNA, the CDR3 is TGTGCCAGCAACTTGAAGGTGGTAAGGGTCAATGAGCAGTTCTTC. This gives the protein CASNLKVVRVNEQFF.

The CDR3 bases are TGTGCCAGCAGACCTACCGGACAGGGGGCTGTAGAGACCCAGTACTTC. Translated, it gives CASRPTGQGAVETQYF. The rearrangement uses TRBV28 and TRBJ2-5; 11 positions agree with TRBD1. CDR1 is MDHEN, CDR2 SYDVKM, per germline. J was trimmed by 4 bases and V by 6 bases; bases with no gene match: 10. This CDR3 contains 16 residues.

A few counts support this clone. The chain has TRBV7-9 and TRBJ2-7; D is ambiguous. This CDR3 has 11 amino acids. V gave up 5 bases and J gave up 2 bases, with 4 bases separating them. Germline CDR1 SEHNR, CDR2 FQNEAQ (reference sequence). As DNA, the CDR3 is TGTGCCAGCAGCGCCCCCTACGAGCAGTACTTC. Translating it yields CASSAPYEQYF.

In this sample, this clone turned up once. The V call is TRBV28, the J call TRBJ2-1, with 7 bases lining up with TRBD2. J was trimmed by 2 bases and V by 3 bases; bases with no gene match: 7. From germline, CDR1 is MDHEN and CDR2 SYDVKM. The CDR3 length is 16 residues. Here the CDR3 DNA reads TGTGCCAGCAGTTTGGGGCTAGCGGAAACCTACAATGAGCAGTTCTTC. Translation: CASSLGLAETYNEQFF.

The rearrangement uses TRBV15 and TRBJ1-2; 8 bases align to TRBD1. The V and J ends lost 4 bases and 2 bases, in that order; junction bases with no gene match: 9. The CDR3 is 16 residues long. Germline V gives CDR1 LNHNV, CDR2 YYDKDF (reference sequence). In nucleotides, the CDR3 is TGTGCCACCAGCACCGGACAGGGAGGGTTAAACTATGGCTACACCTTC. Its protein product is CATSTGQGGLNYGYTF.

The rearrangement joins TRBV2 to TRBJ2-2, with D perhaps given as TRBD1 or TRBD2 (5 bases each). Trimming shortened V by 4 bases and J by 6 bases, and 12 bases separated the two germline ends. CDR1 and CDR2 (germline): SNHLY, FYNNEI. The CDR3 is 14 residues long. CDR3 residues: CASSVKGSSGELFF. The CDR3 DNA follows: TGTGCCAGCAGTGTTAAGGGGAGCTCCGGGGAGCTGTTTTTT.

The chain joins TRBV27 to TRBJ2-7, with 7 nucleotides matching TRBD2. The CDR3 is 15 amino acids. Germline V gives CDR1 MNHEY, CDR2 SMNVEV (reference sequence). V lost 3 bases, J lost 0 bases, and 5 bases stayed unmatched. Here the CDR3 reads CASSFTASGSYEQYF. The DNA for the CDR3 is TGTGCCAGCAGTTTTACAGCTAGCGGCTCCTACGAGCAGTACTTC.

This chain uses TRBV9 with TRBJ1-1; 7 bases map to TRBD1. This CDR3 contains 15 residues. V shed 0 bases, J shed 0 bases, and the junction held 2 bases outside the gene matches. CDR1 is SGDLS and CDR2 is YYNGEE in the germline V gene. CDR3 nucleotides: TGTGCCAGCAGCGTAGGGGGACAGTTGAACACTGAAGCTTTCTTT. Its protein product is CASSVGGQLNTEAFF. Full variable domain (rest looked up from reference TRBV9 and TRBJ1-1): DSGVTQTPKHLITATGQRVTLRCSPRSGDLSVYWYQQSLDQGLQFLIQYYNGEERAKGNILERFSAQQFPDLHSELNLSSLELGDSALYFCASSVGGQLNTEAFFGQGTRLTVV.

This chain connects TRBV19 to TRBJ2-1; D unresolved. This CDR3 comprises 13 residues. Trimming shortened V by 6 bases and J by 3 bases, and 9 bases separated the two germline ends. Germline CDR1 is LNHDA and CDR2 is SQIVND (reference sequence). DNA for the CDR3: TGTGCCAGTAGCGTCGACGACTACAATGAGCAGTTCTTC. Translated, it gives CASSVDDYNEQFF.

The V gene is TRBV27, the J gene TRBJ1-1; tentative D call: TRBD1 (5 bases). Germline CDR1 MNHEY, CDR2 SMNVEV (reference sequence). CDR3 size: 13 residues. Trimming pared 4 bases from V and 5 bases from J, leaving 11 bases between. The CDR3 loop reads CASSWGLGTEAFF. The CDR3, as DNA: TGTGCCAGCAGTTGGGGGTTGGGGACTGAAGCTTTCTTT.

The gene calls are TRBV27 and TRBJ2-7, with 8 nucleotides matching TRBD2. Germline V gene lookup returns CDR1 MNHEY and CDR2 SMNVEV (reference sequence). This CDR3 has 16 residues. V lost 5 bases and J lost 4; bases outside the gene matches: 13. The CDR3 region is CASSPHKGGGRYEQYF. The CDR3 region has the DNA TGTGCCAGCAGTCCTCACAAGGGGGGCGGGAGGTACGAGCAGTACTTC.

The chain uses TRBV5-8 and TRBJ2-2; D is unresolved. Trimming shortened V by 0 bases and J by 1 base, and 7 bases separated the two germline ends. This CDR3 comprises 15 residues. Germline V gives CDR1 SGHTS, CDR2 YDEGEE. CDR3: CASSLGTLNTGELFF. CDR3 DNA sequence: TGTGCCAGCAGCTTGGGGACCTTGAACACCGGGGAGCTGTTTTTT.